These 25 T cell receptor beta chains originate from one sample sequenced in a study of T cell responses to AZD1222 COVID-19 vaccine. Clones were read by immunoSEQ multiplex PCR, and TCRdb kept only the in-frame ones, dropping some. The sample contains roughly 150,000 clones, approximately 86% of which appear only once. Specimen: peripheral blood, collected after recovery from COVID-19. The receptors derive from an adult who had recovered from COVID-19.

The chain has TRBV28 and TRBJ2-7; D may be TRBD2 (5 bases). V was trimmed by 4 bases and J by 3 bases, leaving 7 bases between them. There are 12 residues in the CDR3. CDR1 MDHEN and CDR2 SYDVKM come from the germline V gene. The CDR3 is CASSSSYYEQYF. The CDR3 DNA is TGTGCCAGCAGTTCTAGCTACTACGAGCAGTACTTC.

V and J are TRBV3-1 (or the pseudogene TRBV3-2) and TRBJ1-3; TRBD1 might be the D (5 bases). The V end lost 0 bases, the J end lost 3 bases, and 12 bases lay between the germline ends. Per the germline V gene, CDR1 is LGHDT and CDR2 is YNNKEL (reference sequence). The CDR3 sequence is 16 residues long. In nucleotides, the CDR3 is TGTGCCAGCAGCCAAGAAGGGAGGGGAGGTGGAAACACCATATATTTT. Its translation is CASSQEGRGGGNTIYF.

This rearrangement joins TRBV11-2 to TRBJ2-3; TRBD2 agrees at 8 bases. V was clipped by 10 bases and J by 1 base; unmatched bases: 16. The CDR3 loop spans 17 amino acids. The germline CDR1 and CDR2 sequences are SGHAT and FQNNGV. The CDR3 is CATRRGANPRGTDTQYF. For the CDR3, the DNA is TGTGCCACTAGGCGGGGGGCGAACCCACGGGGCACAGATACGCAGTATTTT.

The chain couples TRBV7-3 to TRBJ2-2; D unresolved. This CDR3 region has 15 residues. Looked up from germline, CDR1 is SGHTA and CDR2 is FQGTGA. Trimming removed 2 bases from V and 2 bases from J, with 9 bases in between. DNA for the CDR3: TGTGCCAGCAGCTTATTTACGGGCAACACCGGGGAGCTGTTTTTT. It translates to CASSLFTGNTGELFF.

The chain is built from TRBV10-1 and TRBJ2-7; TRBD2 is a possible D gene (7 bases). Germline lookup yields CDR1 WNHNN and CDR2 SYGVQD (reference sequence). This CDR3 is built from 13 residues. V lost 0 bases, J lost 9 bases, and 12 bases lay in between. Written as DNA, the CDR3 is TGCGCCAGCAGTGAGTCGTCAGGGGAGGGGCAGTACTTC. Protein sequence: CASSESSGEGQYF.

In its sample, this clone was seen once. The chain recombines TRBV18 with TRBJ1-3; D gene unclear. Germline V gives CDR1 KGHSH, CDR2 LQKENI. V was cut by 2 bases and J by 8 bases, with 16 bases left in between. This CDR3 region has 15 residues. CDR3 bases: TGTGCCAGCTCACCATTGGCCCAGGCCTTGGACACCATATATTTT. This encodes CASSPLAQALDTIYF. Together with reference TRBV18 and TRBJ1-3, the CDR3 gives the full variable domain: NAGVMQNPRHLVRRRGQEARLRCSPMKGHSHVYWYRQLPEEGLKFMVYLQKENIIDESGMPKERFSAEFPKEGPSILRIQQVVRGDSAAYFCASSPLAQALDTIYFGEGSWLTVV.

The chain employs TRBV12-3 or TRBV12-4 and TRBJ2-1; D uncertain. The CDR3 covers 13 residues. V lost 2 bases to trimming and J lost 7 bases, with 9 bases between them. The CDR3 loop reads CASSLRRANEQFF. In nucleotides, the CDR3 is TGTGCCAGCAGTTTAAGGCGTGCGAATGAGCAGTTCTTC.

This clone has only a few counts. The chain employs TRBV7-9 and TRBJ2-1; 9 positions agree with TRBD2. The CDR3 spans 17 residues. V was clipped by 5 bases and J by 2 bases; unmatched bases: 10. Germline CDR1 and CDR2: SEHNR and FQNEAQ (reference sequence). CDR3 protein: CASSPRGAGGPYNEQFF. The CDR3 bases are TGTGCCAGCAGCCCCCGGGGAGCGGGGGGACCCTACAATGAGCAGTTCTTC.

The chain couples TRBV2 to TRBJ1-5; D is unresolved. V was cut by 8 bases and J by 0 bases, with 8 bases left in between. CDR1 and CDR2 from the germline V gene are SNHLY and FYNNEI. This CDR3 is 13 amino acids long. CDR3 protein: CASRLNSNQPQHF. CDR3 bases: TGTGCCAGCCGACTCAATAGCAATCAGCCCCAGCATTTT.

The rearrangement joins TRBV2 to TRBJ1-2, with D uncertain. Trimming removed 6 bases from V and 10 bases from J, with 12 bases in between. CDR1 is SNHLY, CDR2 FYNNEI, per germline. CDR3 length: 11 residues. The CDR3 coding sequence is TGTGCCAGCAGGGTCGGTGACCCCTACACCTTC. Translated, it gives CASRVGDPYTF.

V is TRBV5-4 and J is TRBJ1-2; D may be TRBD1 (6 bases). The V and J ends lost 0 bases and 4 bases respectively, with 16 bases between them. The CDR3 contains 16 residues. Germline V lookup: CDR1 SGHNT, CDR2 YYREEE (reference sequence). CDR3 loop: CASSLGGAGGPYGYTF. The CDR3 DNA reads as TGTGCCAGCAGCTTGGGGGGCGCTGGGGGGCCCTATGGCTACACCTTC.

The CDR3 region has the DNA TGCGCCAGCGCCAGGACAGACGCGAACACCGGGGAGCTGTTTTTT. This sequence encodes CASARTDANTGELFF. The rearrangement links TRBV5-1 to TRBJ2-2; D possibly corresponds to TRBD1 (6 bases). V lost 7 bases, J lost 0 bases, and 13 bases lay in between. Germline CDR1 and CDR2: SGHRS and YFSETQ. The CDR3 is 15 amino acids.

This chain links TRBV7-6 with TRBJ2-1; 9 nucleotides agree with TRBD1. The CDR3 spans 15 residues. V lost 7 bases and J lost 3; bases outside the gene matches: 7. The V gene's germline CDR1 is SGHVS and CDR2 FNYEAQ. The CDR3 region has the DNA TGTGCCAGCAAGAGGGACAGGGCAGGCTACAATGAGCAGTTCTTC. Its protein product is CASKRDRAGYNEQFF.

On this clone: Sequence at one end of the junction differs from germline and may be a read error. This sequence joins TRBV7-7 and TRBJ1-1; D is uncertain. Germline V gives CDR1 SSHAT, CDR2 FNYEAQ (reference sequence). The CDR3 contains 13 residues. CDR3 protein: CASSLTVDTEAFF. The CDR3 DNA follows: TGTGCTAGCAGCTTAACGGTTGACACTGAAGCTTTCTTT.

This sequence joins TRBV2 and TRBJ1-1; TRBD1 aligns across 7 bases. V dropped 4 bases and J dropped 11; count of bases not matched to a gene: 7. The germline V gene has CDR1 SNHLY and CDR2 FYNNEI. This CDR3 contains 12 residues. The CDR3 here is CASSGGQFFAFF. In DNA, the CDR3 is TGTGCCAGCAGTGGGGGACAGTTTTTTGCTTTCTTT.

The CDR3 region has the DNA TGCGCCAGCAGCTTGGTAGAGACAGGGGGACCTAATGAAAAACTGTTTTTT. Its translation is CASSLVETGGPNEKLFF. The chain recombines TRBV5-1 with TRBJ1-4; 9 nucleotides line up with TRBD1. Germline V gene data show CDR1 as SGHRS and CDR2 as YFSETQ. The CDR3 has 17 amino acids. V lost 0 bases to trimming and J lost 3 bases; unmatched junction nucleotides: 6.

This chain links TRBV5-6 with TRBJ1-1, with D possibly TRBD1 on 6 matching bases. V lost 3 bases and J lost 2, with 11 bases in between. The V gene's germline CDR1 is SGHDT and CDR2 YYEEEE. There are 14 residues in the CDR3. The CDR3 DNA sequence: TGTGCCAGCAGCTATACAGGGAGAAACACTGAAGCTTTCTTT. Residues: CASSYTGRNTEAFF.

The rearrangement uses TRBV27 and TRBJ1-6; 9 nucleotides match TRBD1. J gave up 10 bases and V 5 bases, and 9 bases lay outside the gene matches. The CDR3 has 15 amino acids. Germline V lookup: CDR1 MNHEY, CDR2 SMNVEV (reference sequence). CDR3 region: CASSTWTGEESPLHF. The CDR3 DNA follows: TGTGCCAGCAGTACATGGACAGGGGAGGAATCACCCCTCCACTTT.

The chain couples TRBV7-9 to TRBJ1-4; a possible D gene is TRBD1 (5 bases). The germline V and J ends were trimmed by 2 bases and 4 bases, with 14 bases remaining between them. Per germline, CDR1 SEHNR and CDR2 FQNEAQ (reference sequence). This CDR3 spans 16 amino acids. In nucleotides, the CDR3 is TGTGCCAGCAGCTTAACACCGGGACGGGTTAATGAAAAACTGTTTTTT. This gives the protein CASSLTPGRVNEKLFF. The entire variable domain, with the rest obtained from reference TRBV7-9 and TRBJ1-4, is as follows: DTGVSQNPRHKITKRGQNVTFRCDPISEHNRLYWYRQTLGQGPEFLTYFQNEAQLEKSRLLSDRFSAERPKGSFSTLEIQRTEQGDSAMYLCASSLTPGRVNEKLFFGSGTQLSVL.

This chain uses TRBV9 with TRBJ1-3; possible D gene TRBD1, 5 bases. The V gene's germline CDR1 is SGDLS and CDR2 YYNGEE. V was trimmed by 7 bases and J by 1 base, leaving 15 bases between them. The CDR3 spans 15 residues. CDR3: CASRGRGDSGNTIYF. DNA of the CDR3: TGTGCCAGCCGCGGGCGGGGCGATTCTGGAAACACCATATATTTT.

The chain employs TRBV29-1 and TRBJ2-1; a possible D gene is TRBD2 (6 bases). Trimming took 7 bases from V and 6 from J, leaving 25 bases between them. The CDR3 is 16 amino acids. CDR1 SQVTM and CDR2 ANQGSEA come from the germline V gene. In nucleotides, the CDR3 is TGCAGCGCCCTCCCGGGCCCTAGCGACCTCATCAATGAGCAGTTCTTC. Translating it yields CSALPGPSDLINEQFF.

CDR3 DNA sequence: TGTGCCAGCAGTTACTCAGACTCACCCCTCCACTTT. It codes for CASSYSDSPLHF. The chain employs TRBV6-5 and TRBJ1-6; no clear D gene. From germline, CDR1 is MNHEY and CDR2 SVGAGI. V was trimmed by 0 bases and J by 10 bases, leaving 4 bases between them. There are 12 residues in the CDR3.

This sequence joins TRBV7-8 and TRBJ1-1; TRBD1 aligns across 10 bases. The CDR3 totals 16 residues. Germline CDR1 reads SGHVS; CDR2 reads FQNEAQ. Germline trimming cut 1 base from V and 0 bases from J; bases unmatched to any gene: 2. CDR3 residues: CASSLGQGAMNTEAFF. The CDR3 DNA is TGTGCCAGCAGCTTAGGACAGGGGGCCATGAACACTGAAGCTTTCTTT.

This clone appeared once. The CDR3 sequence is CASSIEPPGPSGNSYEQYF. The CDR3 nucleotides are TGTGCCAGTAGTATAGAACCCCCCGGTCCTAGCGGGAACTCCTACGAGCAGTACTTC. The genes are TRBV19 and TRBJ2-7; 9 nucleotides agree with TRBD2. This CDR3 spans 19 amino acids. Trimming at V came to 0 bases and at J to 0 bases, leaving 12 bases not matched to a gene. Germline-derived CDR1 and CDR2 are LNHDA and SQIVND (reference sequence).

J is TRBJ2-2 and V is TRBV5-6; D call uncertain. The CDR3 contains 12 residues. Germline values: CDR1 SGHDT, CDR2 YYEEEE. The V gene lost 4 bases and the J gene lost 6 bases, with 7 bases spanning the gap. DNA of the CDR3: TGTGCCAGCAGCCATACTTCCGGGGAGCTGTTTTTT. Translation gives CASSHTSGELFF.